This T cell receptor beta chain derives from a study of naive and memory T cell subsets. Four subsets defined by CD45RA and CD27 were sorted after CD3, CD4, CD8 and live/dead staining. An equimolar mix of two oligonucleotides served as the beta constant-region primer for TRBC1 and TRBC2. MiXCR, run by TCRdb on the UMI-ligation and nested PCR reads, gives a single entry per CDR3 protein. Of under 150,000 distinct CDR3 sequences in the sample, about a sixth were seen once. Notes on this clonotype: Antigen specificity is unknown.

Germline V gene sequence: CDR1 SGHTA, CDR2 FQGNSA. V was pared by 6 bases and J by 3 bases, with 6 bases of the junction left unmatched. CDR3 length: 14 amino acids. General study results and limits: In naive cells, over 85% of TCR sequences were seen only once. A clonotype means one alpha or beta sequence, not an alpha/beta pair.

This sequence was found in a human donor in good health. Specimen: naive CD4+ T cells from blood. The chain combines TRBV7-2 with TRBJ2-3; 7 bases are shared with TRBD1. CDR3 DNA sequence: TGTGCCAGCAGGAGAGGACAGGAGACAGATACGCAGTATTTT. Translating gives CASRRGQETDTQYF.